This is a list of T cell receptor beta chains from one sample in a study of blood T cell repertoires in COVID-19. The repertoire was sequenced with immunoSEQ multiplex PCR; TCRdb's copy has only in-frame clones and lacks some. Of 130,000 to 150,000 clones detected, 80% appear once; the ten largest clones hold around 3.7%. The material sequenced was peripheral blood. The receptors derive from a man in his 70s who had recovered from COVID-19. CDR3s include the opening cysteine and the closing phenylalanine or tryptophan. Each record gives: J gene, D gene, clone size, V gene, CDR3 protein, CDR3 DNA. The D gene is left open where the match is weak. Rows give clone size only sometimes, using once, few, many, or a class for an expanded clone.

>TRBJ2-5|TRBD1|.|TRBV10-3
CAISASGGRRTQYF
TGTGCCATCAGCGCCTCAGGGGGCAGGCGGACCCAGTACTTC
>TRBJ2-5|.|.|TRBV7-8
CASSLELAQTWETQYF
TGTGCCAGCAGCTTAGAACTAGCCCAAACGTGGGAGACCCAGTACTTC
>TRBJ2-7|.|.|TRBV2
CASSARGSYEQYF
TGTGCCAGCAGCGCCCGGGGCTCCTACGAGCAGTACTTC
>TRBJ2-5|TRBD1|.|TRBV27
CASSFIDRGHQETQYF
TGTGCCAGCAGTTTCATTGACAGGGGGCATCAAGAGACCCAGTACTTC
>TRBJ1-1|TRBD1|.|TRBV5-5
CASSLGPGQGWGAFF
TGTGCCAGCAGCTTAGGCCCGGGACAGGGCTGGGGAGCTTTCTTT
>TRBJ2-7|.|.|TRBV5-1
CASSPDFGEQYF
TGCGCCAGCAGCCCCGACTTCGGGGAGCAGTACTTC
>TRBJ2-1|.|.|TRBV13
CASSSLYQPGEQFF
TGTGCCAGCAGCTCTCTCTACCAGCCAGGGGAGCAGTTCTTC
>TRBJ2-7|TRBD2|.|TRBV19
CASGLAGVGYEQYF
TGTGCCAGTGGACTAGCGGGAGTAGGCTACGAGCAGTACTTC
>TRBJ2-5|.|once|TRBV6-5
CASSYRSGSRTQYF
TGTGCCAGCAGTTACCGCTCCGGTTCCCGGACCCAGTACTTC
>TRBJ2-4|.|.|TRBV5-8
CASSAAGWVIQYF
TGTGCCAGCAGCGCGGCAGGGTGGGTCATTCAGTACTTC
>TRBJ2-7|.|.|TRBV9
CASRGDSSYEQYF
TGTGCCAGCAGAGGTGACAGTTCCTACGAGCAGTACTTC
>TRBJ2-2|.|.|TRBV11-2
CASSLAPRTGELFF
TGTGCCAGCAGCTTAGCCCCCAGAACCGGGGAGCTGTTTTTT
>TRBJ2-2|TRBD1|.|TRBV18
CASSQGAAGELFF
TGTGCCAGCTCACAGGGGGCGGCCGGGGAGCTGTTTTTT
>TRBJ1-3|TRBD1|.|TRBV7-6
CASSLAPRTGPGSSGNTIYF
TGTGCCAGCAGCTTAGCCCCCAGGACAGGGCCCGGGAGCTCTGGAAACACCATATATTTT
>TRBJ1-2|.|.|TRBV5-6
CASSLVPISNYGYTF
TGTGCCAGCAGCTTGGTCCCTATATCTAACTATGGCTACACCTTC
>TRBJ1-1|.|few|TRBV18
CASSPLQGDGTEAFF
TGTGCCAGCTCACCCCTACAGGGAGACGGCACTGAAGCTTTCTTT
>TRBJ2-3|.|.|TRBV12-3/TRBV12-4
CASRWTSDTQYF
TGTGCCAGCAGGTGGACTTCAGATACGCAGTATTTT
>TRBJ1-1|.|few|TRBV7-9
CASSLDGEGTEAFF
TGTGCCAGCAGCTTAGATGGAGAGGGCACTGAAGCTTTCTTT
>TRBJ2-1|TRBD2|.|TRBV3-1/TRBV3-2
CASSSLAGSYNEQFF
TGTGCCAGCAGCTCCTTAGCGGGGTCCTACAATGAGCAGTTCTTC
>TRBJ2-3|.|.|TRBV2
CASSQGSTDTQYF
TGTGCCAGCAGTCAGGGGTCCACAGATACGCAGTATTTT
>TRBJ1-5|.|.|TRBV6-2/TRBV6-3
CASSYGTQGLWSNQPQHF
TGTGCCAGCAGTTACGGGACACAGGGCCTCTGGAGCAATCAGCCCCAGCATTTT
>TRBJ1-3|TRBD1|.|TRBV5-1
CASSLGGQANSGNTIYF
TGCGCCAGCAGCCTGGGTGGACAGGCCAACTCTGGAAACACCATATATTTT
>TRBJ2-1|TRBD2|.|TRBV7-7
CASSVSGSYEQFF
TGTGCCAGCAGTGTAAGCGGGAGCTATGAGCAGTTCTTC
>TRBJ1-4|.|once|TRBV28
CASRLGGGTNEKLFF
TGTGCCAGCAGGTTGGGGGGGGGCACTAATGAAAAACTGTTTTTT
>TRBJ1-5|TRBD1|.|TRBV28
CASSPTGGSQPQHF
TGTGCCAGCAGTCCAACAGGGGGGTCTCAGCCCCAGCATTTT
>TRBJ1-5|TRBD1|.|TRBV29-1
CSASGTGGFSSNQPQHF
TGCAGCGCCTCCGGGACAGGGGGCTTTAGTAGCAATCAGCCCCAGCATTTT
>TRBJ2-7|TRBD1|.|TRBV14
CASSQERQGPNEQYF
TGTGCCAGCAGCCAAGAACGACAGGGTCCAAACGAGCAGTACTTC
>TRBJ1-5|.|.|TRBV27
CASSLSIMGRDQPQHF
TGTGCCAGCAGTTTATCGATAATGGGGAGGGATCAGCCCCAGCATTTT
>TRBJ1-5|.|once|TRBV29-1
CSVLGDSLNQPQHF
TGCAGCGTTTTGGGTGACAGCCTCAATCAGCCCCAGCATTTT
>TRBJ1-6|.|.|TRBV27
CASSLGQASSYNSPLHF
TGTGCCAGCAGTTTAGGGCAGGCGAGCTCCTATAATTCACCCCTCCACTTT
>TRBJ2-1|TRBD2|.|TRBV5-1
CASSLGGGSYNEQFF
TGCGCCAGCAGCTTGGGCGGGGGGTCCTACAATGAGCAGTTCTTC
>TRBJ2-1|.|.|TRBV12-3/TRBV12-4
CASSYSEQFF
TGTGCCAGCAGTTACAGTGAGCAGTTCTTC
>TRBJ2-5|TRBD1|.|TRBV6-2/TRBV6-3
CASSFPGTGQETQYF
TGTGCCAGCAGCTTCCCCGGGACAGGGCAGGAGACCCAGTACTTC
>TRBJ2-5|TRBD2|.|TRBV3-1/TRBV3-2
CASSQRGLVCETQYF
TGTGCCAGCAGCCAAAGGGGACTAGTTTGTGAGACCCAGTACTTC
>TRBJ2-1|.|.|TRBV7-2
CASSPDLRSSEQFF
TGTGCCAGCAGCCCGGACTTAAGGTCGAGTGAGCAGTTCTTC
>TRBJ2-6|.|.|TRBV3-1/TRBV3-2
CASSQRRTNSGANVLTF
TGTGCCAGCAGCCAACGGAGGACTAACTCTGGGGCCAACGTCCTGACTTTC
>TRBJ2-1|TRBD2|.|TRBV4-3
CASSRGSGTSYNEQFF
TGCGCCAGCAGCCGAGGAAGCGGGACCTCCTACAATGAGCAGTTCTTC
>TRBJ2-3|TRBD2|.|TRBV19
CASSLTPGLAGITDTQYF
TGTGCCAGTAGTCTAACACCGGGACTAGCGGGGATCACAGATACGCAGTATTTT
>TRBJ1-4|TRBD1|.|TRBV27
CASSLSIAGGGEKLFF
TGTGCCAGCAGTTTATCGATCGCAGGGGGAGGCGAAAAACTGTTTTTT
>TRBJ2-3|TRBD2|.|TRBV27
CASRDYSTDTQYF
TGTGCCAGCCGGGACTATAGCACAGATACGCAGTATTTT
>TRBJ2-1|TRBD2|.|TRBV7-3
CASSLFGGGYNEQFF
TGTGCCAGCAGCTTATTTGGCGGGGGCTACAATGAGCAGTTCTTC
>TRBJ2-3|.|.|TRBV12-5
CASGRAVAALSTDTQYF
TGTGCTAGTGGCCGCGCGGTGGCGGCCTTAAGCACAGATACGCAGTATTTT
>TRBJ2-7|.|.|TRBV7-2
CASSLDRDTLYEQYF
TGTGCCAGCAGCTTAGACAGGGACACACTTTACGAGCAGTACTTC
>TRBJ2-5|.|.|TRBV3-1/TRBV3-2
CASSQASGETQYF
TGTGCCAGCAGCCAAGCAAGCGGAGAGACCCAGTACTTC
>TRBJ1-1|.|.|TRBV6-5
CASSFWRNTEAFF
TGTGCCAGCAGTTTTTGGAGGAACACTGAAGCTTTCTTT
>TRBJ2-1|TRBD2|.|TRBV9
CASSPTTRTSVYNEQFF
TGTGCCAGCAGTCCAACCACTCGGACTAGCGTCTACAATGAGCAGTTCTTC
>TRBJ2-7|TRBD2|few|TRBV5-1
CAIKGGSGSCEQYF
TGCGCCATTAAGGGTGGTAGCGGGAGTTGCGAGCAGTACTTC
>TRBJ1-4|TRBD1|many|TRBV5-1
CASSKQGATNEKLFF
TGCGCCAGCAGCAAGCAGGGGGCAACTAATGAAAAACTGTTTTTT
>TRBJ2-1|TRBD2|.|TRBV27
CASSLRYGTSGNNEQFF
TGTGCCAGCAGTTTAAGATATGGGACTAGCGGGAACAATGAGCAGTTCTTC